This T cell receptor beta chain derives from a study of T cell changes during pregnancy in multiple sclerosis (dated by TCRdb to between 2019 and 2020). Looking at the study overall: Changes in the T cell repertoire over the course of pregnancy were examined in this study in women with multiple sclerosis.

Receptor amplification or capture employed the immunoSEQ multiplex PCR assay. The source is immuneACCESS, and TCRdb retained only in-frame sequences with V and J called. Part of the clones is not carried over; for the studies checked, unresolved V genes explain less than half of this, and the remainder is unexplained. For this sample there are about 57,000 clones; about 92% appear just once. Of the sample, 0.15% to 0.2% is held by the ten largest clones. The V end loses 6 bases and the J end loses 7 bases, and a stretch of 6 bases separates them. The CDR3 covers 11 residues, taking in both the cysteine and the phenylalanine. Only CDR3 DNA remains: 33 bases, in frame from the first base. Looking up the germline V gene yields CDR1 MDHEN and CDR2 SYDVKM. With regard to this clone: Its cognate antigen has yet to be identified. No much larger clone is present one base from it, and per-base qualities are unavailable.

The material was CD4+ T cells from peripheral blood mononuclear cells, obtained in the second trimester of pregnancy. The chain is encoded by TRBV28 joined to TRBJ1-4, with no D gene named confidently. This receptor was obtained from a female donor with multiple sclerosis, enrolled in a pregnancy study. The CDR3 is CASRVREKLFF. The nucleotide sequence reads as follows: TGTGCCAGCAGGGTGCGTGAAAAACTGTTTTTT.